The T cell receptor beta chain under discussion was sequenced for a study of cytomegalovirus exposure and HLA in healthy donors. Broader study findings: Links to common viral pathogens appeared, in a later analysis, for several of the most significant clusters. Sequence variants that were highly shared formed a cluster that was likely a sequencing artifact. Earlier results showed most TCR beta V segments being productive about 90% or about 30% of the time.

With respect to this clone: The antigen remains unidentified.

With 60 Vbeta and 13 Jbeta primers, the PCR was carried out. Sequencing used immunoSEQ multiplex PCR; TCRdb keeps in-frame clones, though not all of them. The data show about 140,000 clones, and the top ten clones hold 2% to 3%. V was clipped by 3 bases and J by 4 bases, with 12 bases between them. Germline assignment: CDR1 LNHDA and CDR2 SQIVND (reference sequence). This CDR3 comprises 14 residues. The sequence was obtained from a man aged 35-49 years in good health and CMV-seronegative. Sequencing was performed on PBMCs. J is TRBJ1-1 and V is TRBV19; the D is unclear. Here the CDR3 DNA reads TGTGCCAGTAGTATGAGGTCTATAGTCACTGAAGCTTTCTTT. Translated: CASSMRSIVTEAFF.